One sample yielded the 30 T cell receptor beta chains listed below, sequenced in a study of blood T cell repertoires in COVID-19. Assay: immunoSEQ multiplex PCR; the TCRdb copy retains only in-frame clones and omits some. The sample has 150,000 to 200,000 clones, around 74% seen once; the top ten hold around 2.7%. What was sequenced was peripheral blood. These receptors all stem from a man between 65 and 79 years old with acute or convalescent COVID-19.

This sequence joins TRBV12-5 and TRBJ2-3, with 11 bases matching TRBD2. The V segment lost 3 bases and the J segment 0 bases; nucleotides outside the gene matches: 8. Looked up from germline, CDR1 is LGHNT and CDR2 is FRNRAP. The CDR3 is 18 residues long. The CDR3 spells CASGLAGLADISTDTQYF. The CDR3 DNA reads TGTGCTAGTGGTTTAGCGGGACTAGCGGATATAAGCACAGATACGCAGTATTTT.

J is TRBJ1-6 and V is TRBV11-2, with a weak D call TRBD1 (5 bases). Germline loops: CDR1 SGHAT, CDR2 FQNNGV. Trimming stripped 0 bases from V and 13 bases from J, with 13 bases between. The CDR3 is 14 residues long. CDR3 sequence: CASSLDWGAAPLHF. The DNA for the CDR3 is TGTGCCAGCAGCTTAGATTGGGGCGCGGCGCCCCTCCACTTT. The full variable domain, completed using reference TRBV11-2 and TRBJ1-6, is EAGVAQSPRYKIIEKRQSVAFWCNPISGHATLYWYQQILGQGPKLLIQFQNNGVVDDSQLPKDRFSAERLKGVDSTLKIQPAKLEDSAVYLCASSLDWGAAPLHFGNGTRLTVT.

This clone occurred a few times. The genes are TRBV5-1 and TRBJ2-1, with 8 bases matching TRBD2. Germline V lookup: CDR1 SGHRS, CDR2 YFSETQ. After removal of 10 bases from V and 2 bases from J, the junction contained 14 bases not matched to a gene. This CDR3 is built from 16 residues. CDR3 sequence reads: CAGYPPASGPYNEQFF. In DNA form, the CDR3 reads TGCGCCGGCTACCCGCCGGCTAGCGGGCCCTACAATGAGCAGTTCTTC.

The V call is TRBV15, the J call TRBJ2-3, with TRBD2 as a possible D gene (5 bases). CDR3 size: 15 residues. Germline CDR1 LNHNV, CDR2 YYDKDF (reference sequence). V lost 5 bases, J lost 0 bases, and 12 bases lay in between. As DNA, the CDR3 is TGTGCCACCAGCGGTACTAGAACTAGCACAGATACGCAGTATTTT. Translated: CATSGTRTSTDTQYF.

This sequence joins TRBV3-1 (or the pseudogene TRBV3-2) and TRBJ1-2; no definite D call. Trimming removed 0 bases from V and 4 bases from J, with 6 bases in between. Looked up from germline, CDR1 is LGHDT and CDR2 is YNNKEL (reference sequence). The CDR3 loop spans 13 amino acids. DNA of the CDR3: TGTGCCAGCAGCCAAGATGAACTCTATGGCTACACCTTC. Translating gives CASSQDELYGYTF.

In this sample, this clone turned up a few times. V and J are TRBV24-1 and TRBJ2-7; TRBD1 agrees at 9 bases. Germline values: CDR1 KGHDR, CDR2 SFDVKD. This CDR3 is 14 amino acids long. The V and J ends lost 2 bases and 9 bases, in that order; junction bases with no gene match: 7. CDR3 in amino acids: CATSDYRDRAGQYF. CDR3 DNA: TGTGCCACCAGTGATTACCGGGACAGGGCGGGGCAGTACTTC.

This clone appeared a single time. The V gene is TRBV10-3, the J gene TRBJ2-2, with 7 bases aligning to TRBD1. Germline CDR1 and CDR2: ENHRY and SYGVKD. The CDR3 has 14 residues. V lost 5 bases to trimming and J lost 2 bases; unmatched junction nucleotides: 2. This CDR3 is CAISRDRNTGELFF. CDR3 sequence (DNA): TGTGCCATCAGTCGGGACAGAAACACCGGGGAGCTGTTTTTT.

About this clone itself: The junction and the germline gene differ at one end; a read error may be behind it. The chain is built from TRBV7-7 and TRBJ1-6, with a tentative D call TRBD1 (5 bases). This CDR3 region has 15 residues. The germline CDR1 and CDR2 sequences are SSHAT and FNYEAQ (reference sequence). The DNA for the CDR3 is TGTGCTAGCAGCTTGGGGCCAGAGATTAATTCACCCCTCCACTTT. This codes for CASSLGPEINSPLHF.

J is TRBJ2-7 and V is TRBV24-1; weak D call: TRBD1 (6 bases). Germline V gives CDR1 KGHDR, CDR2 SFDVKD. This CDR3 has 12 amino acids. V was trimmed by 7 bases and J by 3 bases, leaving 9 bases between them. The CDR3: CATSRDNYEQYF. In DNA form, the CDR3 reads TGTGCCACCAGCCGGGACAACTACGAGCAGTACTTC.

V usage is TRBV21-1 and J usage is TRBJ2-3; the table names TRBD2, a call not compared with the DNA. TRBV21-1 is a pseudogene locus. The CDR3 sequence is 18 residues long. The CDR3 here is CASSKRGSGGPVTDTQYF. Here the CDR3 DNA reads TGTGCCAGCAGCAAAAGGGGTAGCGGGGGACCCGTCACAGATACGCAGTATTTT.

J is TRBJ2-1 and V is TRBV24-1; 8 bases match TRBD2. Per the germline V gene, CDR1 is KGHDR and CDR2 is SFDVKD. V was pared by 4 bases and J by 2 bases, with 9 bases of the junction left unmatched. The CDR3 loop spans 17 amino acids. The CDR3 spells CATSDRLGGGTYNEQFF. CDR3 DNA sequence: TGTGCCACCAGTGACCGCTTGGGCGGGGGGACCTACAATGAGCAGTTCTTC.

The CDR3 here is CSVDPPGGGYTF. CDR3 DNA: TGCAGCGTTGACCCCCCAGGAGGTGGCTACACCTTC. The chain combines TRBV29-1 with TRBJ1-2, with D unclear. Per the germline V gene, CDR1 is SQVTM and CDR2 is ANQGSEA. The CDR3 has 12 amino acids. V lost 3 bases and J 7 bases, leaving 12 bases between the germline ends.

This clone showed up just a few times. The CDR3 coding sequence is TGTGCCAGCAGCTCTACTAGCTCGCGCACAGATACGCAGTATTTT. It yields the protein CASSSTSSRTDTQYF. The chain employs TRBV7-2 and TRBJ2-3, with a weak D call TRBD2 (6 bases). This CDR3 has 15 amino acids. Germline V gene data show CDR1 as SGHTA and CDR2 as FQGNSA. V was clipped by 4 bases and J by 1 base, with 12 bases between them.

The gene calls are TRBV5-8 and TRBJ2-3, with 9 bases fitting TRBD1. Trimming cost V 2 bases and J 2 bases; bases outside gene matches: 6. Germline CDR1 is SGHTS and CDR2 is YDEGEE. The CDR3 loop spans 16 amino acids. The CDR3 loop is CASSFRQGVNTDTQYF. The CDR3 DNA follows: TGTGCCAGCAGCTTCCGACAGGGGGTGAACACAGATACGCAGTATTTT.

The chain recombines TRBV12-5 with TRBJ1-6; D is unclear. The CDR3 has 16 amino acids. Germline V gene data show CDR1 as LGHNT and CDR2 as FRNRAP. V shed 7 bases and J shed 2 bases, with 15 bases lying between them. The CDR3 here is CASAESAGPYNSPLHF. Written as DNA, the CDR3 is TGTGCTAGTGCCGAATCGGCGGGCCCCTATAATTCACCCCTCCACTTT.

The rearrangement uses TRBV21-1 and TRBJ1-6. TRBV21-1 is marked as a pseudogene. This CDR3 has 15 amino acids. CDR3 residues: CASSKGGAYNSPLHF. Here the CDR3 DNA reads TGTGCCAGCAGCAAAGGGGGGGCCTATAATTCACCCCTCCACTTT.

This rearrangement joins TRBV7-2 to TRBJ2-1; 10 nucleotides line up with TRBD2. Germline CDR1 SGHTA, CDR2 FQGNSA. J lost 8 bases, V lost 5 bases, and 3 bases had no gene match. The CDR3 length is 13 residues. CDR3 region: CASSALAGDEQFF. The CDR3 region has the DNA TGTGCCAGCAGCGCTCTAGCGGGGGATGAGCAGTTCTTC.

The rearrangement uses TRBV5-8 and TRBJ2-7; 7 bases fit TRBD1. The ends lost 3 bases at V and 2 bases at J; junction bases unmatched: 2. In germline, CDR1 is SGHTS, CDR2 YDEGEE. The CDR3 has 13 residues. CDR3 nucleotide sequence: TGTGCCAGCAGCTGGGACAGAGCCTACGAGCAGTACTTC. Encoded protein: CASSWDRAYEQYF.

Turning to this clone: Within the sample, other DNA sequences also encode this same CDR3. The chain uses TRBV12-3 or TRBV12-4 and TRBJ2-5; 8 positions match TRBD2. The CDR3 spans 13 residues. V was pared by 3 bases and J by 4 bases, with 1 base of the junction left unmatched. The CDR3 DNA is TGTGCCAGCAGTTTTCGGGGGGGAGAGACCCAGTACTTC. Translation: CASSFRGGETQYF.

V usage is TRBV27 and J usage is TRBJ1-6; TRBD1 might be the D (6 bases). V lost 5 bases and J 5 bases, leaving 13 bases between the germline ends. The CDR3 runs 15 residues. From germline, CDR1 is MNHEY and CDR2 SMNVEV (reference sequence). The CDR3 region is CASSLVGTNNSPLHF. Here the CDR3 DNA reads TGTGCCAGCAGTCTCGTAGGGACAAATAATTCACCCCTCCACTTT.

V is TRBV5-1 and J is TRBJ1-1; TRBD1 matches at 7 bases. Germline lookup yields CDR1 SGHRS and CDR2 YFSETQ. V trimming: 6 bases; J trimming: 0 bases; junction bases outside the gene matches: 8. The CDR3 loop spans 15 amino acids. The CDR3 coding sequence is TGCGCCAGCACCCGCACGACAGGGATGAACACTGAAGCTTTCTTT. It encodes CASTRTTGMNTEAFF.

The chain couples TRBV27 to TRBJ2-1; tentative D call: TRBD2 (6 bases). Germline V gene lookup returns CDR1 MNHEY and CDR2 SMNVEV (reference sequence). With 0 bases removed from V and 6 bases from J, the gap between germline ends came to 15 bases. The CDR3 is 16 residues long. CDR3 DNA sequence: TGTGCCAGCAGTTTATCGGAGGGCTCGGCGACCAATGAGCAGTTCTTC. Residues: CASSLSEGSATNEQFF.

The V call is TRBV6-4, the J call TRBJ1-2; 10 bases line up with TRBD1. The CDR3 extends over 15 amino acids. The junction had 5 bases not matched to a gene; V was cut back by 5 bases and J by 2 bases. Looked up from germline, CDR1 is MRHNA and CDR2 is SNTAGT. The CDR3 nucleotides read TGTGCCAGCAGTTTGGACAGGGGGGAAAACTATGGCTACACCTTC. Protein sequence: CASSLDRGENYGYTF.

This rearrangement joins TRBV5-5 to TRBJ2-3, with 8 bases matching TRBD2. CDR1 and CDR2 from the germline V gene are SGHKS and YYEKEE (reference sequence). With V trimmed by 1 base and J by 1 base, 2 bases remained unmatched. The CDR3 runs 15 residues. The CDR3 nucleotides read TGTGCCAGCAGCTTGCTAGCGGGCCGCACAGATACGCAGTATTTT. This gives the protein CASSLLAGRTDTQYF.

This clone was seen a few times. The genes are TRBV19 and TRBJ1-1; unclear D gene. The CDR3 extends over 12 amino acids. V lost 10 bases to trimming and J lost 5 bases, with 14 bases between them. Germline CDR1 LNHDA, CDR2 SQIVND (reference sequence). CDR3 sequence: CATAGSRTEAFF. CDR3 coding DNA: TGTGCCACCGCCGGGAGTCGGACTGAAGCTTTCTTT.

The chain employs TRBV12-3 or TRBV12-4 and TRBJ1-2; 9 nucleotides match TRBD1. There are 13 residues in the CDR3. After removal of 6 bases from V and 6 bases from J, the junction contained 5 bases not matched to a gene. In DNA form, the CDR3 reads TGTGCCAGCAGCGACAGGGGGAGGGATGGCTACACCTTC. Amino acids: CASSDRGRDGYTF.

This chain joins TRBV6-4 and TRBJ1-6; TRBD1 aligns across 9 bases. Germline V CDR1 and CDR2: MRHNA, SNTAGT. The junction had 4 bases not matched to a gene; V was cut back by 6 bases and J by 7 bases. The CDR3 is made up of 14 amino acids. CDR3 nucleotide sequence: TGTGCCAGCAGCGCCGGACAGGGGAATTCACCCCTCCACTTT. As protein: CASSAGQGNSPLHF.

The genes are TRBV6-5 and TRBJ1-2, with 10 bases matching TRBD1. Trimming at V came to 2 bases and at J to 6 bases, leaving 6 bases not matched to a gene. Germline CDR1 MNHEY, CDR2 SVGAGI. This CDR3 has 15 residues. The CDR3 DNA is TGTGCCAGCAGTTACAGACGACAGGGGGCGAATGGCTACACCTTC. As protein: CASSYRRQGANGYTF.

Here the CDR3 reads CASRFSGELFF. For the CDR3, the DNA is TGTGCCAGCCGGTTCTCCGGGGAGCTGTTTTTT. The chain joins TRBV7-2 to TRBJ2-2, with D unclear. The V end was cut by 8 bases, the J end by 6 bases, with 7 bases between. The CDR3 extends over 11 amino acids. Germline V gene sequence: CDR1 SGHTA, CDR2 FQGNSA.

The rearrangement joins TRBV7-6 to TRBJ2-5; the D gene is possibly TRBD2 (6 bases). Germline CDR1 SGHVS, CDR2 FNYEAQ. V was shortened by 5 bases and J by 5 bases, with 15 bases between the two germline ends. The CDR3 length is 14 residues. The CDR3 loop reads CASSPRDSGETQYF. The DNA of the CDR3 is TGTGCCAGCAGCCCCCGGGACTCCGGGGAGACCCAGTACTTC.